The clone carrying this T cell receptor (beta chain) occurred a few times. The source of the sample is a study of T-cell reconstitution after alpha-beta-depleted transplantation in children. For TCRbeta, the library was prepared with unique molecular identifiers. Each CDR3 protein gets one entry after TCRdb re-called the PCR reads with MiXCR. The sample holds about 360,000 distinct CDR3 sequences, about 14% seen once. This CDR3 contains 14 residues. Germline V CDR1 and CDR2: MDHEN, SYDVKM. With 3 bases clipped from V and 0 bases from J, the junction kept 2 bases outside the gene matches. This receptor was taken from a human donor who donated a stem cell graft to a child with Fanconi anemia. The sequencing here drew on PBMCs, taken from the stem cell graft. V gene TRBV28 combines with J gene TRBJ2-7, with 7 bases lining up with TRBD1. The CDR3 region is CASSLYRGSYEQYV. The CDR3 nucleotides read TGTGCCAGCAGTTTGTACAGGGGCTCCTACGAGCAGTACGTC.